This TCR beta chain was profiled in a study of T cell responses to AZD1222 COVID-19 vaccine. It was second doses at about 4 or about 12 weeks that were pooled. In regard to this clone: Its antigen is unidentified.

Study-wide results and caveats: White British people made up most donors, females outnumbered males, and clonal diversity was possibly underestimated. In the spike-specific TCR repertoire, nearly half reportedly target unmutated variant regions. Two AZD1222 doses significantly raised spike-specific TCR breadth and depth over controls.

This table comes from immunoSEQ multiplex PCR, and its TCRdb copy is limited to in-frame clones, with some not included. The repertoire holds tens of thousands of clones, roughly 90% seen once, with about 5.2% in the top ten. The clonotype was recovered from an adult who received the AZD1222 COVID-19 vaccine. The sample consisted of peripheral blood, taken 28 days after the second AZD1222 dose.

The CDR3 sequence is CASSSWTRTDTQYF. The CDR3 DNA follows: TGTGCCAGCAGCTCCTGGACCCGGACAGATACGCAGTATTTT. V and J are TRBV11-1 and TRBJ2-3; D uncertain. Germline V gene data show CDR1 as SGHAT and CDR2 as FQDESV (reference sequence). V was pared by 4 bases and J by 3 bases, with 11 bases between. The CDR3 runs 14 residues.